The entry below describes one T cell receptor (beta chain). The antigen is unknown. Indicated time point: pre-sensitization, week 0. Indicated treatment: therapeutic diphenylcyclopropenone sensitization with weekly scalp DPC. The data derive from a study of human T cells and chemical hapten exposure. For the study at large: Upper-back patches of 0.01% DPC were read at 6 days. TCR yields per sample varied, mainly owing to small pooled library volume differences.

Germline CDR1 reads MNHEY; CDR2 reads SVGAGI. Trimming pared 0 bases from V and 6 bases from J, leaving 15 bases between. The CDR3 runs 15 residues. General study results and limits: Clustering by CDR3 similarity yielded significantly more large clusters from expanded TCRs than controls. TCRs at a frequency above 1 in 1000 stayed unchanged with DPC sensitization.

TCRdb reanalysed the RACE reads using MiXCR and keeps one entry per CDR3 protein. The repertoire includes under 400,000 distinct CDR3 sequences, around 5.5% of them detected once, and about 2.5% sits in the top ten. This sequence joins TRBV6-5 and TRBJ2-7, with D unresolved. The receptor comes from a woman aged 45 to 65 with alopecia areata. Some clones in this sample may be carry-over from other donors' samples. Sequencing used whole blood, obtained in connection with sensitization to the hapten diphenylcyclopropenone (DPC). The CDR3, as DNA: TGTGCCAGCAGTTACTCATCGGCGCAGCCAAGCGAGCAGTACTTC. As protein: CASSYSSAQPSEQYF.